A single sample is the source of the 26 T cell receptor beta chains below, sequenced in a study of tumor-infiltrating lymphocytes in oesophageal squamous cell carcinoma. TCRdb reprocessed the PCR reads via MiXCR and lists one record per CDR3 protein. The data contain around 14,000 distinct CDR3 sequences, roughly 49% of them seen just once; the ten biggest clones take up about 18%. The sample comprised esophageal tumor tissue. The receptor set was obtained from a male donor with esophageal squamous cell carcinoma.

In this sample, this clonotype turned up a few times. The chain is built from TRBV12-3 or TRBV12-4 and TRBJ1-1; D is uncertain. The V and J ends lost 6 bases and 5 bases respectively, with 7 bases between them. This CDR3 has 11 amino acids. The CDR3 region is CASSRRTEAFF. CDR3 DNA: TGTGCCAGCAGCCGTAGGACTGAAGCTTTCTTT.

The rearrangement joins TRBV6-6 to TRBJ2-1; TRBD2 agrees at 11 bases. Germline V CDR1 and CDR2: MNHNY, SVGAGI (reference sequence). V lost 2 bases to trimming and J lost 1 base; unmatched junction nucleotides: 4. The CDR3 is made up of 17 amino acids. Here the CDR3 reads CASSYRLAGGSYNEQFF. The CDR3 DNA reads as TGTGCCAGCAGTTACAGGCTAGCGGGGGGATCCTACAATGAGCAGTTCTTC.

As to this clonotype: The conserved phenylalanine or tryptophan normally closing the CDR3 is absent here, so this likely arose from a read error. No DNA is shown, since the ends of the CDR3 on it are uncertain; the CDR3 is the one TCRdb lists. The chain links TRBV10-3 to TRBJ2-1; the table's D call of TRBD1 was not tested on the DNA. The CDR3 sequence runs 15 residues, both termini included. Germline values: CDR1 ENHRY, CDR2 SYGVKD. The chain's CDR3 is CAISEQGVEGYTFGS.

With regard to this clonotype: Since no conserved phenylalanine or tryptophan closes the CDR3, a read error is the likely cause. The DNA is omitted, as the CDR3 cannot be located on it reliably, and the CDR3 follows TCRdb's listing. This rearrangement joins TRBV12-3 or TRBV12-4 to TRBJ2-5; the D call in the table, TRBD2, was not verified against the DNA. Termini included, the CDR3 measures 17 amino acids. CDR3 amino acids: CASSLGSSSYNEQFFGS.

The chain carries TRBV7-8 and TRBJ2-7; D is unclear. V was clipped by 6 bases and J by 1 base, with 10 bases between them. Germline CDR1 reads SGHVS; CDR2 reads FQNEAQ. The CDR3 loop spans 13 amino acids. CDR3 nucleotides: TGTGCCAGCAGTGGCCTTCTTTCCTACGAGCAGTACTTC. It yields the protein CASSGLLSYEQYF.

J is TRBJ2-7 and V is TRBV6-1; the D gene is possibly TRBD1 (5 bases). Germline V gene data show CDR1 as MNHNS and CDR2 as SASEGT. The CDR3 spans 13 residues. V lost 2 bases, J lost 3 bases, and 8 bases lay in between. This chain's CDR3 is CASSEQGNYEQYF. Written as DNA, the CDR3 is TGTGCCAGCAGTGAACAGGGCAACTACGAGCAGTACTTC.

This clonotype turned up a few times. This chain uses TRBV7-8 with TRBJ2-3, with D tentatively TRBD1 (6 bases). The CDR3 spans 15 residues. Germline V gene lookup returns CDR1 SGHVS and CDR2 FQNEAQ. V shed 6 bases and J shed 6 bases, with 19 bases lying between them. The CDR3 loop reads CASRRTGNPRDTQYF. The CDR3 DNA follows: TGTGCCAGCAGGCGAACAGGGAATCCCCGGGATACGCAGTATTTT.

J is TRBJ2-5 and V is TRBV11-2; 7 nucleotides agree with TRBD2. The better agreement between TRBJ2-1 and the DNA end casts doubt on the J call. This CDR3 is 15 amino acids long. Per germline, CDR1 SGHAT and CDR2 FQNNGV. The DNA of the CDR3 is TGTGCCAGCAGCTCGGGACTAATGGGAGTCTACGAGCAGTTCTTC. The encoded protein is CASSSGLMGVYEQFF.

The rearrangement joins TRBV10-3 to TRBJ2-7, with 11 bases matching TRBD2. The end of the DNA aligns better with TRBJ2-1, so the J call may be wrong. This CDR3 has 14 residues. CDR1 and CDR2 from the germline V gene are ENHRY and SYGVKD. In nucleotides, the CDR3 is TGTGCCATCAGTGGGACTAGCGGGTACAATGAGCAGTTCTTC. Translating it yields CAISGTSGYNEQFF.

The genes are TRBV20-1 and TRBJ2-3; TRBD1 agrees at 7 bases. The last part of the DNA fits TRBJ2-1 better; the J call may be wrong. CDR1 is DFQATT, CDR2 SNEGSKA, per germline (reference sequence). There are 12 residues in the CDR3. CDR3 sequence: CSALGQNYEQFF. The CDR3 DNA sequence: TGCAGTGCATTGGGACAGAACTACGAGCAGTTCTTC.

The chain combines TRBV7-6 with TRBJ2-3; D is perhaps TRBD2 (7 bases). The CDR3 sequence is 17 residues long. CDR1 SGHVS and CDR2 FNYEAQ come from the germline V gene. V was trimmed by 2 bases and J by 6 bases, leaving 21 bases between them. CDR3 DNA: TGTGCCAGCAGCTTAATTCAACGGGGAGGGGGATGGGATACGCAGTATTTT. Its translation is CASSLIQRGGGWDTQYF.

V is TRBV27 and J is TRBJ2-4; 10 bases line up with TRBD2. The J call is uncertain, as TRBJ2-1 better fits the DNA end. CDR1 and CDR2 from the germline V gene are MNHEY and SMNVEV (reference sequence). The CDR3 sequence is 17 residues long. The CDR3 region has the DNA TGTGCCAGCAGTCTCAAAGCGGGAGGGGGCAAATACAATGAGCAGTTCTTC. Encoded protein: CASSLKAGGGKYNEQFF.

This clonotype was picked up a small number of times. The J gene is TRBJ2-1, the V gene TRBV7-8; possibly TRBD1 for D (6 bases). The end of the DNA fits TRBJ2-7 better, so the J call may be wrong. Germline loops: CDR1 SGHVS, CDR2 FQNEAQ. This CDR3 spans 13 amino acids. The CDR3 DNA follows: TGTGCCATTCCGGGACAAAACTCCTACGAGCAGTACTTC. Translation: CAIPGQNSYEQYF.

V and J are TRBV7-2 and TRBJ2-4; TRBD2 is a possible D gene (6 bases). The assigned J gene may be wrong: the sequence end matches TRBJ2-7 better. Germline values: CDR1 SGHTA, CDR2 FQGNSA. The CDR3 totals 12 residues. The CDR3 nucleotides read TGTGCCAGCAACGTACTAGCTGGCGAGCAGTACTTC. Its protein product is CASNVLAGEQYF.

The chain employs TRBV7-9 and TRBJ2-1, with 8 bases that match TRBD2. The CDR3 has 16 amino acids. V shed 5 bases and J 6 bases; nucleotides not matched to a gene: 12. Germline CDR1 is SEHNR and CDR2 is FQNEAQ (reference sequence). This chain's CDR3 is CASSTFRAGGLNEQFF. As DNA, the CDR3 is TGTGCCAGCAGCACATTCAGGGCGGGAGGACTCAATGAGCAGTTCTTC.

Notes on this clonotype: Because it lacks the conserved phenylalanine or tryptophan at the end, this CDR3 is likely a read error. The DNA is omitted, as the CDR3 cannot be located on it reliably, and the CDR3 follows TCRdb's listing. This chain's CDR3 is CASSKQGAYGYTFGS. The genes are TRBV6-1 and TRBJ2-7; the D segment call TRBD1 is taken from the table without a DNA check. The CDR3 totals 15 residues, both ends included. Germline values: CDR1 MNHNS, CDR2 SASEGT.

The rearrangement joins TRBV7-4 to TRBJ2-7; D may be TRBD1 (6 bases). Germline V lookup: CDR1 SGHVT, CDR2 SQSDAQ. V dropped 5 bases and J dropped 3 bases, with 8 bases sitting between them. The CDR3 is 12 amino acids. This CDR3 reads CASSPGDYEQYF. The DNA for the CDR3 is TGTGCCAGCAGCCCAGGGGACTACGAGCAGTACTTC.

The rearrangement uses TRBV7-4 and TRBJ2-1, with TRBD2 as a possible D gene (7 bases). CDR1 SGHVT and CDR2 SQSDAQ come from the germline V gene. V was clipped by 5 bases and J by 9 bases, with 23 bases between them. This CDR3 region has 16 residues. CDR3 loop: CASSPSLGGGRGEQFF. The CDR3 coding sequence is TGTGCCAGCAGCCCCAGCCTGGGGGGGGGCAGGGGTGAGCAGTTCTTC.

To note about this clonotype: A read error is likely, as this CDR3 ends without the conserved phenylalanine or tryptophan. The DNA is left out, because the CDR3 cannot be placed on it with certainty; the CDR3 is given as TCRdb lists it. The chain has TRBV10-3 and TRBJ2-7. Germline V gene data show CDR1 as ENHRY and CDR2 as SYGVKD. The CDR3 is 16 amino acids in total, end residues counted. CDR3 residues: CAISESHSSYEQYFGS.

V usage is TRBV7-3 and J usage is TRBJ2-4; a weak D match, TRBD2 (5 bases). The tail of the sequence fits TRBJ2-1 better, so the J call may be wrong. CDR1 SGHTA and CDR2 FQGTGA come from the germline V gene. There are 14 residues in the CDR3. The CDR3 bases are TGTGCCAGCAGCTTAGAGGGAGACTACAATGAGCAGTTCTTC. This sequence encodes CASSLEGDYNEQFF.

On this clonotype itself: The junction shows a germline mismatch at one end, possibly a read error. The rearrangement uses TRBV5-3 and TRBJ2-6; possibly TRBD1 for D (7 bases). TRBV5-3 counts as an open reading frame of uncertain function. The length of the CDR3 is 15 residues. The CDR3 reads CASSSGGTGANVLTF. CDR3 coding DNA: TGTGCCAGCAGCTCAGGGGGGACTGGGGCCAACGTCCTGACTTTC.

This clonotype has more than one count but fewer than ten. This chain joins TRBV12-3 or TRBV12-4 and TRBJ2-1; TRBD2 matches at 9 bases. The end of the DNA fits TRBJ2-7 better, so the J call may be wrong. This CDR3 spans 15 amino acids. The CDR3 protein is CASSLASGRSNEQYF. CDR3 bases: TGTGCCAGCAGTTTAGCTAGCGGGAGAAGCAACGAGCAGTACTTC.

The chain employs TRBV7-2 and TRBJ2-5, with D perhaps given as TRBD1 or TRBD2 (6 bases each). TRBJ2-7 explains the end of the DNA better; the J call may be wrong. CDR3 length: 16 residues. The germline V gene encodes CDR1 SGHTA and CDR2 FQGNSA. The CDR3 sequence is CASSEYTVGGTYEQYF. The CDR3 coding sequence is TGTGCCAGCAGCGAGTACACGGTGGGGGGCACGTACGAGCAGTACTTC.

This clonotype is judged medium-sized. The chain recombines TRBV7-2 with TRBJ1-2; 9 bases fit TRBD1. The CDR3 is made up of 16 amino acids. Trimming removed 1 base from V and 3 bases from J; junction bases left unmatched: 6. Germline CDR1 and CDR2: SGHTA and FQGNSA. The CDR3 sequence is CASSLGGGQGYYGYTF. DNA of the CDR3: TGTGCCAGCAGCTTAGGAGGTGGACAGGGGTACTATGGCTACACCTTC.

This clonotype showed up many times. The chain links TRBV4-1 to TRBJ2-5; D may correspond to TRBD1 or TRBD2 (5 bases each). The CDR3 is 17 amino acids. Trimming left V 3 bases short and J 1 base short, with 18 bases between. CDR1 is MGHRA and CDR2 is YSYEKL in the germline V gene. In nucleotides, the CDR3 is TGCGCCAGCAGCCACAGGCGAGGGGCGATAATCCAAGAGACCCAGTACTTC. This gives the protein CASSHRRGAIIQETQYF.

By sample fraction, this clonotype is large (0.1 to 1%). This chain links TRBV28 with TRBJ2-7, with 9 bases fitting TRBD2. Germline trimming cut 9 bases from V and 10 bases from J; bases unmatched to any gene: 4. Germline CDR1 is MDHEN and CDR2 is SYDVKM. There are 10 residues in the CDR3. The DNA for the CDR3 is TGTGCCAGTAGCGGGAGTTCCCAGTACTTC. It specifies CASSGSSQYF.